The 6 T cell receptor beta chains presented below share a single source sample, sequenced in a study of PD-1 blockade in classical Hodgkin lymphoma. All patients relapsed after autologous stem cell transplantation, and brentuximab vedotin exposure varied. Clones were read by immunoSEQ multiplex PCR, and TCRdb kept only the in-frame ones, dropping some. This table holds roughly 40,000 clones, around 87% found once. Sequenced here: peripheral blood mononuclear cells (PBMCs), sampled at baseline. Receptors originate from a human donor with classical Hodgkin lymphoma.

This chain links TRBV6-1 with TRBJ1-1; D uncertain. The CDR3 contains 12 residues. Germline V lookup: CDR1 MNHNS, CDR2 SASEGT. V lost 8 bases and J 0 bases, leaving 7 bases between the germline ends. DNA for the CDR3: TGTGCCAGCCGGTGGGTGAACACTGAAGCTTTCTTT. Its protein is CASRWVNTEAFF.

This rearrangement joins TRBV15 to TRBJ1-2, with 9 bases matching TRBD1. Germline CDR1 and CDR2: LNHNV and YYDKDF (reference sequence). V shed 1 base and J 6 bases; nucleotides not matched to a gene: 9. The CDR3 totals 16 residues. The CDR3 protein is CATSRGGGQGVDGYTF. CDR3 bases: TGTGCCACCAGCAGAGGCGGGGGACAGGGAGTTGATGGCTACACCTTC.

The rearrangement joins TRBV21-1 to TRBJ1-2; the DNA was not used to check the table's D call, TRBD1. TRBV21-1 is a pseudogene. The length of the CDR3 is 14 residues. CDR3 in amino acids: CASSRSTVNYGYTF. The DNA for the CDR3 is TGTGCCAGCAGCAGATCGACAGTTAACTATGGCTACACCTTC.

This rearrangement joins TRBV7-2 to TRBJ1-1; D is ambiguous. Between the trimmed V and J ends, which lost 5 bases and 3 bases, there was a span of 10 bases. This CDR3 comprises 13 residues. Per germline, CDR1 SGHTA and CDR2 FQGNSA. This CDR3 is CASSPLIYTEAFF. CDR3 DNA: TGTGCCAGCAGCCCCCTTATTTACACTGAAGCTTTCTTT.

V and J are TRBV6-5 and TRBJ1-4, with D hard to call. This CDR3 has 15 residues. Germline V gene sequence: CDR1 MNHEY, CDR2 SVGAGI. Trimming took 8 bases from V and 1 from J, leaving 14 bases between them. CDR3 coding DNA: TGTGCCAGCGGCCGTAAGGACCGAACTAATGAAAAACTGTTTTTT. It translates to CASGRKDRTNEKLFF.

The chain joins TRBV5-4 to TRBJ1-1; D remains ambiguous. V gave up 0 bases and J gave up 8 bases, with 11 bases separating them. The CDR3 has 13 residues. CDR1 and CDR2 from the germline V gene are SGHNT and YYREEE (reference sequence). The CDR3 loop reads CASSLGQEQEAFF. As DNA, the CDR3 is TGTGCCAGCAGCTTGGGTCAGGAGCAGGAAGCTTTCTTT.